This T cell receptor (beta chain) came from a study of Ad26.COV2.S vaccination and SARS-CoV-2 variants. This clone was counted once. The V and J ends lost 1 base and 0 bases, in that order; junction bases with no gene match: 7. Germline CDR1 and CDR2: SGHRS and YFSETQ. The length of the CDR3 is 18 residues. Produced via immunoSEQ multiplex PCR; TCRdb's table is partial and in-frame only. The table has about 350,000 clones, 92% seen once. The chain uses TRBV5-1 and TRBJ2-6; the match to TRBD1 covers 7 bases. The material sequenced was peripheral blood, taken after recovery from COVID-19. The clonotype comes from a human donor who had recovered from COVID-19. CDR3 amino acids: CASSLSGQMVSGANVLTF. The CDR3 region has the DNA TGCGCCAGCAGCTTGTCGGGACAGATGGTCTCTGGGGCCAACGTCCTGACTTTC.